Only one count was recorded for the clone carrying this TCR beta chain. The V gene's germline CDR1 is SEHNR and CDR2 FQNEAQ (reference sequence). V dropped 2 bases and J dropped 8; count of bases not matched to a gene: 3. The CDR3 is 13 residues long. Original methodology: Cell counts per sample came from amplifying reference gene primers. Clones were sequenced by immunoSEQ multiplex PCR, and TCRdb holds only the in-frame ones, with some missing. V and J calls and clone size are those listed in that table; D and trimming were worked out from the DNA. Of a few hundred thousand clones detected, around 83% appear once; the ten largest clones hold under 1.5%. This sample was taken from a study of blood T cell repertoires in COVID-19. Study in general: Samples of COVID-19 (acute and convalescent) were obtained from the United States, Italy and Spain. T cells, B-cell-depleted T cells, or PBMCs supplied cDNA or gDNA.

Participants' reported clinical history set cohort assignment. Sequencing was carried out using PBMCs or T cells enriched from blood (not recorded which). The chain carries TRBV7-9 and TRBJ2-1; 7 nucleotides align to TRBD2. The receptor comes from a woman between 35 and 50 years old with acute COVID-19. Here the CDR3 reads CASSLPTSHEQFF. The CDR3 DNA sequence: TGTGCCAGCAGCTTACCGACTAGCCATGAGCAGTTCTTC.